Sequencing of this TCR beta chain was carried out in a study of T cells in women clearing cervical HPV infection. Study details: Blood came at first lesion visit for cases, post-clearance for controls. With HLA typing for only a few women, HLA confounding remains possible. For cases, blood was sampled a median about 160 days after lesion detection, interquartile range roughly 90 to 230 days. Overall study findings and caveats: Associations may precede or follow infection; HPV-specific or memory T cells were not isolated.

As for this clone: Its antigen is currently unknown. The CDR3 extends 3 residues past the end of the read, so its final part is completed from the germline J gene.

TCRdb's table, derived via immunoSEQ multiplex PCR, lists solely in-frame clones and lacks some. The sample yields 30,000 to 45,000 clones, of which the top ten take up roughly 6.5%. Germline-derived CDR1 and CDR2 are SQVTM and ANQGSEA. V dropped 5 bases and J dropped 5; count of bases not matched to a gene: 8. CDR3 length: 13 residues. The chain is built from TRBV29-1 and TRBJ2-5, with 7 positions matching TRBD2. The sequenced sample consisted of blood buffy coat. The receptor was isolated from a woman between 18 and 70 years old with a cervical HPV16 infection that either progressed to CIN3+ or cleared (not recorded which). CDR3 bases read: TGCAGCGTTCGGGCTAGCGGCGCTGAGACC. It is translated as CSVRASGAET. The CDR3 reads in full as CSVRASGAETQYF.